This note documents a single T cell receptor (beta chain) sequence. In the original analysis: Reference gene primer amplification gave estimated nucleated cell counts. Produced via immunoSEQ multiplex PCR; TCRdb's table is partial and in-frame only. That table furnishes V, J and clone size, whereas the DNA furnished D and trimming. The table shows about 180,000 clones, with around 87% occurring only once. This record comes from a study of blood T cell repertoires in COVID-19. At the level of the study: T cells, B-cell-depleted T cells, or PBMCs provided the cDNA or gDNA that served as material.

Germline assignment: CDR1 GTSNPN and CDR2 SVGIG (reference sequence). The CDR3 runs 14 residues. Trimming pared 2 bases from V and 0 bases from J, leaving 10 bases between. The chain is built from TRBV30 and TRBJ1-1; D possibly corresponds to TRBD1 (5 bases). The source is a man aged 35 to 55 with active or convalescent COVID-19. The sequenced sample was peripheral blood. CDR3 sequence (DNA): TGTGCCTGGAGTCTGGGGCCCCTGAACACTGAAGCTTTCTTT. Its translation is CAWSLGPLNTEAFF.